Listed below are T cell receptor beta chains from one sample, sequenced in a study of a mutant IDH1 vaccine in newly diagnosed glioma. The protocol was immunoSEQ multiplex PCR, while the TCRdb copy is restricted to in-frame clones and leaves out a portion. This table holds tens of thousands of clones, more than 80% found once. No antigen is known for these receptors. The sample consisted of PBMCs, taken from a glioma patient whose treatment included an IDH1 peptide vaccine. These receptors came from a middle-aged man with glioma. Each CDR3 is given without its conserved first and last residue. The order of the fields is V gene, CDR3 protein.

TRBV6-4 ASSERDSYNEQF
TRBV2 ASSYWGADTGELF
TRBV28 ASSMLIPGRYGYT
TRBV6-4 ASSDSGTGELF
TRBV7-9 ASSIRTDPYEKLF
TRBV2 ASSKGQGLINEQY
TRBV29-1 SVSFQGAEAF
TRBV2 ASSGTLLMRADTDTQY
TRBV15 ATSRDRGGNEQF
TRBV5-4 ASSFGGTNYGYT
TRBV4-3 ASSQDPQDGANVLT
TRBV15 ATSRTRGPYYEQY
TRBV4-1 ASSQDGTVNEKLF
TRBV5-6 ASSFGTGAITNYGYT
TRBV14 ASSQLRTGELF
TRBV5-5 ASSWEKFTEAF
TRBV10-3 AISASSGSGDEQF
TRBV19 ASSTIGQGGQPQH
TRBV16 ASSQFAGASTDTQY